The rows below give T cell receptor beta chains drawn from one sample of a study of beta chain features in type 1 diabetes. Assay used: immunoSEQ multiplex PCR; TCRdb lists only in-frame clones, some missing. The profile covers about 390,000 clones, with 8.5% to 10% appearing a single time and about 0.6% taken by the ten largest. Sequences were obtained from central memory CD4+ T cells from blood. All receptors come from a man aged 25-45 years with type 1 diabetes. The conserved cysteine and the conserved F or W are not part of the CDR3 here.

TRBV9,ASSVDQETQY
TRBV28,ASRPWWSSGNTIY
TRBV6-1,ASTSRAGDYGYT
TRBV28,ASSLRGTSGNTIY
TRBV28,ASIPALPSNTGELF
TRBV4-1,ASSQVFSSAYNEQF
TRBV6-6,ASSSQGAQGNQPQH
TRBV5-5,ASSFSQGRVSEKLF
TRBV5-1,ASSFSGKDNEQF
TRBV13,ASSLRRGGYWEGKLF
TRBV5-6,ASRFRGVGTEAF
TRBV30,AWSGQGGGYT
TRBV7-6,ASSLGYRGTNEKLF
TRBV28,ASQPGDRGLDTQY
TRBV7-9,ASSLYYGYPF
TRBV28,ASVKGSSGANVLT